A selection of T cell receptor beta chains follows, all from one sample in a study of vaccination and CD4 T cells after COVID-19. Their cognate antigens are unknown. TCRdb passed the PCR reads through MiXCR, listing each CDR3 protein once. The profile shows over 6,000 distinct CDR3 sequences, 60% to 80% of them singletons. The sample was CD4+ T cells from blood, cultured in vitro. These receptors were taken from a human donor in good health. Both conserved end residues are part of each CDR3. A D gene is named only where the DNA matches it firmly. Size values are once, few and many counts, or a class for expanded clones, and some rows have none.

D gene,clone size,CDR3 length,J gene,V gene,CDR3 DNA,CDR3 protein
TRBD2,.,13,TRBJ2-1,TRBV20-1,TGCGCCTCGTGGGAGGGCTCCTACAATGAGCAGTTCTTC,CASWEGSYNEQFF
.,few,13,TRBJ1-5,TRBV10-1,TGCGCCAGCAGTGATACAGGGCTACAGCCCCAGCATTTT,CASSDTGLQPQHF
.,.,12,TRBJ1-2,TRBV6-1,TGTGCCAGCACCGCCACCACCTATGGCTACACCTTC,CASTATTYGYTF
.,.,14,TRBJ1-3,TRBV12-3/TRBV12-4,TGTGCCAGCAGACACCTTAGCTCTGGAAACACCATATATTTT,CASRHLSSGNTIYF
TRBD2,.,15,TRBJ2-3,TRBV6-1,TGTGCCATCAGCGGAGACCGGGACTACATCTCTACGCAGTATTTT,CAISGDRDYISTQYF
TRBD1,.,15,TRBJ1-5,TRBV7-2,TGTGCCAGCAGCGCAGGGGGCCTCAGCAATCAGCCCCAGCATTTT,CASSAGGLSNQPQHF
TRBD1,.,15,TRBJ1-1,TRBV7-9,TGTGCCAGCAGCCTCGGACAGGGGGTCTACACTGAAGCTTTCTTT,CASSLGQGVYTEAFF
TRBD1,.,14,TRBJ1-5,TRBV27,TGTGCCAGCAGTACACAGGGGGCACGGCAGCCCCAGCATTTT,CASSTQGARQPQHF
TRBD2,once,14,TRBJ2-1,TRBV11-2,TGTGCCAGCAGCTGGGGCGGGGGAAGGAGTGAGCAGTTCTTC,CASSWGGGRSEQFF
.,.,13,TRBJ2-5,TRBV2,TGTGCCAGCAGTGACAGTCACGAAGAGACCCAGTACTTC,CASSDSHEETQYF
.,few,13,TRBJ2-7,TRBV12-3/TRBV12-4,TGTGCCAGCAGTTTCGCCACAGGCCGCGAGCAGTACTTC,CASSFATGREQYF
.,.,15,TRBJ1-2,TRBV10-3,TGTGCCACCCGACCAGAGAGAGGGGCTAACTATGGCTACACCTTC,CATRPERGANYGYTF
TRBD1,.,15,TRBJ1-2,TRBV5-1,TGCGCCAGCAGCTTAAGGACAGGAGGGGGCTATGGCTACACCTTC,CASSLRTGGGYGYTF
.,.,14,TRBJ1-2,TRBV6-2/TRBV6-3,TGTGCCAGCAGAAATAGAGGACAGAAAGATGGCTACACCTTC,CASRNRGQKDGYTF
.,.,12,TRBJ2-5,TRBV2,TGTGCCAGCAGTGAAGTAGCCGAGACCCAGTACTTC,CASSEVAETQYF
.,.,11,TRBJ2-5,TRBV7-2,TGTGCCAGCAGCTTCCGGGAGACCCAGTACTTC,CASSFRETQYF
TRBD1,.,18,TRBJ2-2,TRBV24-1,TGTGCCACCAGTGAGGCAAATAGGGACAGGGGGCATACCGGGGAGCTGTTTTTT,CATSEANRDRGHTGELFF
.,.,13,TRBJ1-2,TRBV19,TGTGCCAGTAGTAGGGGCCAGAACTATGGCTACACCTTC,CASSRGQNYGYTF
.,.,13,TRBJ2-3,TRBV25-1,TGTGCCAGCATCGGACAGATCACAGATACGCAGTATTTT,CASIGQITDTQYF
.,.,12,TRBJ1-5,TRBV10-3,TGTGCCATCAGTGAAAGGGATCAGCCCCAGCATTTT,CAISERDQPQHF
.,.,15,TRBJ2-1,TRBV6-1,TGTGCCAGCACCTCCAGGTGGCTAGCAAGAGATGAGCAGTTCTTC,CASTSRWLARDEQFF
.,.,17,TRBJ2-2,TRBV7-8,TGTGCCAGCAGCCCCACCTGGACTGGCGCGAACACCGGGGAGCTGTTTTTT,CASSPTWTGANTGELFF
TRBD1,.,14,TRBJ1-1,TRBV7-2,TGTGCCAGCAGCTCCCGGGACAGGGGTAGCCAAGCTTTCTTT,CASSSRDRGSQAFF
.,.,14,TRBJ1-1,TRBV11-2,TGTGCCAGCAATAGCGTGGGGCGGAACACTGAAGCTTTCTTT,CASNSVGRNTEAFF
.,.,16,TRBJ1-1,TRBV27,TGTGCCAGCAGTTCAGGGACCCAAATTGTGAACACTGAAGCTTTCTTT,CASSSGTQIVNTEAFF
TRBD2,.,15,TRBJ2-7,TRBV30,TGTGCCTGGGGGAGAGCGGGAGGGACCTCCTACGAGCAGTACTTC,CAWGRAGGTSYEQYF
.,.,16,TRBJ2-1,TRBV7-8,TGTGCCAGCAGCTTAGCGATGTCCCCCAGTTACAATGAGCAGTTCTTC,CASSLAMSPSYNEQFF
.,.,13,TRBJ1-5,TRBV11-2,TGTGCCAGCAGCTTAGGACTTAATCAGCCCCAGCATTTT,CASSLGLNQPQHF
.,.,14,TRBJ2-5,TRBV5-8,TGTGCCAGCAGCTCGGCGCAGTGGAAGGAGACCCAGTACTTC,CASSSAQWKETQYF
.,once,14,TRBJ2-3,TRBV12-3/TRBV12-4,TGTGCCAGCAGAATCAGGGGTGTGCCAGATACGCAGTATTTT,CASRIRGVPDTQYF
TRBD2,.,14,TRBJ2-7,TRBV20-1,TGCAGTGCAGACCTCCTAGCGGGGGGGGGTGAGCAGTACTTC,CSADLLAGGGEQYF
.,.,14,TRBJ1-2,TRBV7-6,TGTGCCAGCAGCTACTCTACAGGGACTAACGGCTACACCTTC,CASSYSTGTNGYTF
.,.,12,TRBJ2-2,TRBV6-1,TGTGCCAGCAGTCATAACACCGGGGAGCTGTTTTTT,CASSHNTGELFF
TRBD1,.,14,TRBJ1-2,TRBV12-5,TGTGCTAGTGGTTCGGGGACAGGAGACTATGGCTACACCTTC,CASGSGTGDYGYTF
.,.,14,TRBJ1-2,TRBV7-2,TGTGCCAGCAGCTTAGTAGCGGGATCATATGGCTACACCTTC,CASSLVAGSYGYTF
TRBD1,.,14,TRBJ1-5,TRBV20-1,TGCAGTGCTAGAGAATCGACAGGGACGGGTCCCCAGCATTTT,CSARESTGTGPQHF
.,few,14,TRBJ1-5,TRBV24-1,TGTGCCACCAGTGAGAACGACAGGTTAGCGCCCCAGCATTTT,CATSENDRLAPQHF
.,.,14,TRBJ2-3,TRBV23-1,TGCGCCAGCAGAGTACCGGGGACCACAGATACGCAGTATTTT,CASRVPGTTDTQYF
.,.,12,TRBJ1-1,TRBV11-2,TGTGCCAGCAGCTTAGGTACAGCCGAAGCTTTCTTT,CASSLGTAEAFF
TRBD2,.,15,TRBJ2-1,TRBV24-1,TGTGCCACCAGTGATATGGGACTAGCGGGGGCCCAGCAGTTCTTC,CATSDMGLAGAQQFF
.,.,13,TRBJ1-1,TRBV6-2/TRBV6-3,TGTGCCAGCAGTTACTCGAGGGCAGGGGACGCCCGATTT,CASSYSRAGDARF